This T cell receptor (beta chain) is drawn from a study of blood T cell repertoires in COVID-19. Study summary: COVID-19 samples collected from the United States, Italy and Spain covered acute and convalescent phases. T cells, B-cell-depleted T cells, or PBMCs provided the cDNA or gDNA that served as material.

V gave up 10 bases and J gave up 3 bases; unmatched junction bases: 9. CDR1 is MNHEY, CDR2 SVGAGI, per germline. The CDR3 is made up of 14 amino acids. Here immunoSEQ multiplex PCR was the method, and the copy in TCRdb shows in-frame clones only, minus some. The top ten hold under 4% of the sample, which has about 160,000 clones, 85% seen once. The sequence was collected from a human donor with acute or convalescent COVID-19. The donor label of this sample is uncertain. The sample consisted of peripheral blood. J is TRBJ1-3 and V is TRBV6-5, with 7 positions matching TRBD1. This CDR3 is CATQTGVGGNTIYF. The CDR3 nucleotides are TGTGCCACGCAAACAGGGGTCGGTGGAAACACCATATATTTT.